One sample yielded the 20 T cell receptor beta chains listed below, sequenced in a study of cytomegalovirus exposure and HLA in healthy donors. PCR employed 60 Vbeta and 13 Jbeta primers. This table comes from immunoSEQ multiplex PCR, and its TCRdb copy is limited to in-frame clones, with some not included. Here the sample spans about 110,000 clones, 70% to 85% being singletons. Sequenced: PBMCs. Receptors originate from a human donor in good health.

The chain employs TRBV5-1 and TRBJ2-7; 10 bases are shared with TRBD2. CDR3 length: 18 amino acids. V dropped 1 base and J dropped 1; count of bases not matched to a gene: 11. Germline V gene data show CDR1 as SGHRS and CDR2 as YFSETQ. CDR3 DNA: TGCGCCAGCAGCTTGCAGTCGGGGCTAGCGGGAGCTTCCTACGAGCAGTACTTC. It yields the protein CASSLQSGLAGASYEQYF.

This clone was seen only once. One end of the junction is discordant with germline, which a read error may explain. The V gene is TRBV5-6, the J gene TRBJ2-6; 8 positions agree with TRBD1. Germline CDR1 is SGHDT and CDR2 is YYEEEE. This CDR3 has 15 amino acids. The CDR3 nucleotides are TGTGCCAGCAGCTTCAGGGGGCTTGGGGCCAACGGCCTGACTTTC. Protein sequence: CASSFRGLGANGLTF.

This clone is a singleton in its sample. V and J are TRBV7-2 and TRBJ2-4, with 7 nucleotides matching TRBD2. The trim removed 10 bases at V and 6 bases at J, leaving 12 bases unmatched. CDR3 length equals 14 residues. In germline, CDR1 is SGHTA, CDR2 FQGNSA. The chain's CDR3 is CATKGPGRGNIQYF. In DNA form, the CDR3 reads TGTGCCACCAAGGGCCCGGGGAGGGGAAACATTCAGTACTTC.

The chain combines TRBV7-7 with TRBJ2-2; 10 bases align to TRBD2. Germline assignment: CDR1 SSHAT and CDR2 FNYEAQ (reference sequence). The CDR3 runs 15 residues. V dropped 5 bases and J dropped 1; count of bases not matched to a gene: 1. In DNA form, the CDR3 reads TGTGCCAGCAGCCGGACTAGCGGGAACACCGGGGAGCTGTTTTTT. The encoded protein is CASSRTSGNTGELFF.

Only a few counts were recorded for this clone. The CDR3 bases are TGTGCCAGCACAGGGCTAGCGGGAGGCGGGGTCATAGATACGCAGTATTTT. The encoded protein is CASTGLAGGGVIDTQYF. This rearrangement joins TRBV28 to TRBJ2-3; 11 bases map to TRBD2. The CDR3 runs to 17 residues. J gave up 5 bases and V 7 bases, and 14 bases lay outside the gene matches. CDR1 is MDHEN and CDR2 is SYDVKM in the germline V gene.

The V gene is TRBV30, the J gene TRBJ1-2; D gene unclear. The CDR3 spans 12 residues. CDR1 GTSNPN and CDR2 SVGIG come from the germline V gene (reference sequence). Deletions cut 0 bases from V and 5 bases from J, with 7 bases between. Here the CDR3 DNA reads TGTGCCTGGAGTGTAGGAGGGTATGGCTACACCTTC. This codes for CAWSVGGYGYTF. Based on the CDR3 plus reference TRBV30 and TRBJ1-2, the full variable domain is SQTIHQWPATLVQPVGSPLSLECTVEGTSNPNLYWYRQAAGRGLQLLFYSVGIGQISSEVPQNLSASRPQDRQFILSSKKLLLSDSGFYLCAWSVGGYGYTFGSGTRLTVV.

The chain links TRBV28 to TRBJ2-1, with TRBD2 matching over 11 bases. Looked up from germline, CDR1 is MDHEN and CDR2 is SYDVKM. The CDR3 is 14 amino acids. J was trimmed by 9 bases and V by 5 bases; bases with no gene match: 6. The CDR3: CASSLSGRAGEQFF. CDR3 nucleotides: TGTGCCAGCAGTCTTAGCGGGAGGGCAGGTGAGCAGTTCTTC.

The rearrangement links TRBV5-1 to TRBJ2-5; D is unresolved. Germline V gene data show CDR1 as SGHRS and CDR2 as YFSETQ. This CDR3 spans 12 amino acids. Trimming pared 1 base from V and 4 bases from J, leaving 5 bases between. The chain's CDR3 is CASSLSLETQYF. The CDR3 bases are TGCGCCAGCAGCTTGTCGTTAGAGACCCAGTACTTC.

The V call is TRBV9, the J call TRBJ2-1; no reliable D call. Per the germline V gene, CDR1 is SGDLS and CDR2 is YYNGEE. The CDR3 loop spans 13 amino acids. The V end was cut by 0 bases, the J end by 1 base, with 2 bases between. The CDR3 loop is CASSVASYNEQFF. DNA for the CDR3: TGTGCCAGCAGCGTAGCGTCCTACAATGAGCAGTTCTTC.

The table lists this clone with a few counts. The chain uses TRBV28 and TRBJ2-2, with TRBD1 matching 9 bases. Trimming at V came to 6 bases and at J to 4 bases, leaving 6 bases not matched to a gene. The V gene's germline CDR1 is MDHEN and CDR2 SYDVKM. The CDR3 totals 15 residues. Here the CDR3 DNA reads TGTGCCAGCAGGACCGGGACAGGGTCCACCGGGGAGCTGTTTTTT. It codes for CASRTGTGSTGELFF.

This chain links TRBV11-2 with TRBJ2-5; D is ambiguous. The CDR3 length is 12 residues. The V end lost 9 bases, the J end lost 5 bases, and 13 bases lay between the germline ends. Per germline, CDR1 SGHAT and CDR2 FQNNGV. This CDR3 reads CASRSGRETQYF. The CDR3 DNA is TGTGCCAGTCGATCGGGTAGGGAGACCCAGTACTTC.

The chain has TRBV28 and TRBJ2-5; no firm D call. The CDR3 runs to 11 residues. V lost 10 bases and J 2 bases, leaving 8 bases between the germline ends. Germline lookup yields CDR1 MDHEN and CDR2 SYDVKM. CDR3 loop: CAIREQETQYF. For the CDR3, the DNA is TGTGCCATCCGTGAGCAAGAGACCCAGTACTTC.

The CDR3: CSVVPTGGYEQYF. DNA of the CDR3: TGCAGCGTGGTACCGACAGGGGGATACGAGCAGTACTTC. The chain couples TRBV29-1 to TRBJ2-7; 9 bases line up with TRBD1. CDR3 length equals 13 residues. In germline, CDR1 is SQVTM, CDR2 ANQGSEA. With 6 bases clipped from V and 4 bases from J, the junction kept 7 bases outside the gene matches.

The chain carries TRBV2 and TRBJ2-7; maybe TRBD2 (5 bases). V lost 4 bases, J lost 5 bases, and 9 bases lay in between. This CDR3 is built from 12 residues. Germline CDR1 and CDR2: SNHLY and FYNNEI. Here the CDR3 DNA reads TGTGCCAGCAGTGTACGGGGTGACGAGCAGTACTTC. It codes for CASSVRGDEQYF.

The CDR3 is CATQGGETEAFF. CDR3 DNA sequence: TGTGCCACCCAGGGAGGGGAGACTGAAGCTTTCTTT. This sequence joins TRBV10-3 and TRBJ1-1; weak D call: TRBD1 (5 bases). CDR3 length equals 12 residues. CDR1 and CDR2 from the germline V gene are ENHRY and SYGVKD. Trimming cost V 10 bases and J 5 bases, with 14 bases left between them.

This chain connects TRBV5-4 to TRBJ2-1, with 8 nucleotides matching TRBD2. J was trimmed by 2 bases and V by 3 bases; bases with no gene match: 7. The CDR3 consists of 16 residues. Germline V gene data show CDR1 as SGHNT and CDR2 as YYREEE (reference sequence). The CDR3 sequence is CASSSAGAGPYNEQFF. The DNA of the CDR3 is TGTGCCAGCAGCTCAGCGGGAGCGGGCCCCTACAATGAGCAGTTCTTC.

CDR3 sequence reads: CASSGLAGGYSDRKFF. In DNA form, the CDR3 reads TGTGCCAGCTCGGGCCTGGCGGGAGGATATTCGGATCGGAAGTTCTTC. The rearrangement uses TRBV13 and TRBJ2-1; 8 nucleotides agree with TRBD2. J lost 14 bases, V lost 8 bases, and 23 bases had no gene match. CDR1 PRHDT and CDR2 FYEKMQ come from the germline V gene (reference sequence). The CDR3 has 16 amino acids.

The chain couples TRBV6-1 to TRBJ1-3; TRBD1 aligns across 8 bases. Germline V CDR1 and CDR2: MNHNS, SASEGT. The junction had 5 bases not matched to a gene; V was cut back by 6 bases and J by 4 bases. This CDR3 region has 14 residues. The CDR3 DNA reads as TGTGCCAGCAGCCGGGACAGGTCAGGAAACACCATATATTTT. This sequence encodes CASSRDRSGNTIYF.

The gene calls are TRBV6-5 and TRBJ1-1, with D perhaps TRBD1 (5 bases). CDR1 is MNHEY and CDR2 is SVGAGI in the germline V gene. Between the trimmed V and J ends, which lost 0 bases and 1 base, there was a span of 12 bases. The CDR3 consists of 16 residues. This CDR3 is CASSYSRWGQNTEAFF. The CDR3 DNA sequence: TGTGCCAGCAGTTACTCGAGGTGGGGCCAGAACACTGAAGCTTTCTTT.

V is TRBV6-6 and J is TRBJ1-1; no firm D call. This CDR3 comprises 13 residues. CDR1 and CDR2 (germline): MNHNY, SVGAGI (reference sequence). Trimming left V 5 bases short and J 1 base short, with 8 bases between. The CDR3 spells CASSRQENTEAFF. CDR3 DNA sequence: TGTGCCAGCAGTAGGCAGGAGAACACTGAAGCTTTCTTT.